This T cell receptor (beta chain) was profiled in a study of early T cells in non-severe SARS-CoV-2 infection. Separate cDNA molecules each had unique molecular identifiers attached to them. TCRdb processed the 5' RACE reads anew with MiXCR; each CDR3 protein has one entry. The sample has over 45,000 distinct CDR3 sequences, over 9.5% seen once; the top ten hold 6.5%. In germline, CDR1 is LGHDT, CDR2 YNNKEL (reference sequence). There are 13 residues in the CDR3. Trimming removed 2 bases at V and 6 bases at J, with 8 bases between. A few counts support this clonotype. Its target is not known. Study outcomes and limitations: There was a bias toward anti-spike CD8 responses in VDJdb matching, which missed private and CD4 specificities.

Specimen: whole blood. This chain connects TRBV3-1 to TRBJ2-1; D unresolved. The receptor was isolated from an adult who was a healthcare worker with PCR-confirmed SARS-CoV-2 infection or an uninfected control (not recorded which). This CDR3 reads CASSQLTFNEQFF. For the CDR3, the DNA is TGTGCCAGCAGCCAACTGACTTTCAATGAGCAGTTCTTC.